The T cell receptor beta chain described here comes from a study of CD8+CD57+ T cells in acquired aplastic anemia (dated by TCRdb to the late 2010s). About the study as a whole: A mean of about 3 ug of DNA, ranging from 0.2 to 27.4 ug, was extracted from sorted CD4+ and CD8+ cells.

This clonotype appeared many times. The antigen it recognizes is unknown. There are no base qualities to consult, and no much larger clone falls within one base. From the cysteine up to the phenylalanine, the CDR3 has a length of 17 residues. The entry retains the CDR3 DNA only, 51 bases that are in frame from base 1. V loses 5 bases at its end and J loses 4 bases; junction bases beyond the gene matches: 14. CDR1 SGHTA and CDR2 FQGTGA were looked up in the germline V gene. TCR repertoires of sorted CD4+ and CD8+ blood T cells from severe aplastic anemia patients and healthy subjects were deep-sequenced in the study. Ficoll-Paque density gradient centrifugation was used to isolate peripheral blood mononuclear cells. Before DNA extraction, CD4+ and CD8+ T cells were sorted with FACS or magnetic beads. Genomic DNA served as template for TCR beta VDJ combination and CDR3 sequence profiling. An Illumina HiSeq 2000 was used for TCR repertoire sequencing. From the authors' description of their analysis: Repertoire assessment relied on Simpson's diversity index, CDR3 size and DJ length profiles, and TRBV/TRBJ rearrangement plots. The immunodominant clone was defined as the most abundant DNA sequence in deep sequencing data. CDR3 amino acid sequences were checked for sharing between subjects and were compared against published repertoires and the VDJdb database. The public reads were run again by TCRdb, first through fastp at Q25 and then through MiXCR, and only productive beta chains were kept. Rows with a matching CDR3 protein are joined into one entry that keeps the most common DNA and genes. The V and J calls reflect TCRdb's pipeline rather than the authors' work. The table for this sample lists roughly 300,000 distinct CDR3 sequences; 56% of them were counted only once. The top ten hold around 7.6% of the sample.

The paper as a whole reports these results and caveats: Twenty-nine CD8+ CDR3 sequences were shared between patients and controls but appeared highly expressed in patients and within their immunodominant clones. Patients and healthy controls showed no significant difference in CD8+ Simpson's diversity (P=0.060).

This TCR was recovered from a human donor with severe aplastic anemia or a healthy control (not recorded which). Recombination connected TRBV7-3 to TRBJ1-1, and 9 junction bases match TRBD1. The sample comprised sorted CD4+, CD8+, or CD8+CD57+ T cells (not recorded which) from PBMCs. The nucleotide sequence is given as TGTGCCAGCAGCGGGGGACAGGGAAGATGGACCGGCACTGAAGCTTTCTTT. Its product reads: CASSGGQGRWTGTEAFF.